This TCR beta chain was sequenced for a study of OX40 agonist ivuxolimab in advanced cancers. Study information: People who had prior anti-PD-1, anti-PD-L1 or anti-CTLA-4 therapy could take part, and 40% had some. Partial responses were observed in three patients, of whom one had hepatocellular carcinoma and two had cutaneous melanoma.

Findings and limits, study-wide: Normalized T-cell clonal expansion was also low in some nonresponders. Clonal expansion was seen in CD4+ and CD8+ blood T cells by week 6 at 0.1 to 3.0 mg/kg.

To note about this clone: Its antigen is undetermined.

Clones were sequenced by immunoSEQ multiplex PCR, and TCRdb holds only the in-frame ones, with some missing. The sample comprises about 32,000 clones, 75% to 85% of which are singletons, and about a fifth rests with the top ten. The CDR3 extends over 14 amino acids. V lost 4 bases and J 3 bases, leaving 9 bases between the germline ends. Per germline, CDR1 LNHDA and CDR2 SQIVND (reference sequence). Material: CD4+ or CD8+ T cells sorted from blood, obtained in a trial of the OX40 agonist ivuxolimab. This clonotype originated in an adult with an advanced solid tumor such as melanoma, head and neck, liver or kidney cancer. This chain connects TRBV19 to TRBJ1-4; D gene uncertain. The CDR3 DNA reads as TGTGCCAGTAGTACGGAATCCTCTAATGAAAAACTGTTTTTT. Protein sequence: CASSTESSNEKLFF.